These T cell receptor beta chains were read from a single sample in a study of shared clonotypes between healthy human individuals. Sequencing used immunoSEQ multiplex PCR; TCRdb keeps in-frame clones, though not all of them. Of approximately 2.4 million clones detected, approximately 95% appear once; the ten largest clones hold roughly 0.13%. The sample comprised naive CD4+ T cells sorted from blood. Source of these receptors: a man between 18 and 29 years old in good health. CDR3s include the opening cysteine and the closing phenylalanine or tryptophan. Fields, in order: clone size, V gene, D gene, J gene, CDR3 DNA, CDR3 protein. D genes are given only for firm matches. Size is omitted from some rows. Given values are once, few, many or a class for expanded clones.

-,TRBV5-1,TRBD2,TRBJ2-2,TGCGCCAGCAGCTTGTCTAGCGGGCCTCGGGAGCTGTTTTTT,CASSLSSGPRELFF
-,TRBV5-1,-,TRBJ2-7,TGCGCCAGCAGCTTGCTGTTGGGGGCAGGCCCCTACGAGCAGTACTTC,CASSLLLGAGPYEQYF
-,TRBV27,TRBD1,TRBJ2-1,TGTGCCAGCAGTTTACTTCAGGGGGCAGGCAATGAGCAGTTCTTC,CASSLLQGAGNEQFF
once,TRBV10-1,-,TRBJ2-7,TGCGCCAGCAGTAGTTCGGGACTCTCACACGAGCAGTACTTC,CASSSSGLSHEQYF
once,TRBV10-3,TRBD2,TRBJ2-7,TGTGCCATCAACCCGGCGGGAGAGATCTACGAGCAGTACTTC,CAINPAGEIYEQYF
-,TRBV7-2,-,TRBJ2-3,TGTGCCAGCAGACTCAGAACAGATACGCAGTATTTT,CASRLRTDTQYF
-,TRBV29-1,-,TRBJ1-2,TGCAGCGTTGAACGGAATGGCTACACCTTC,CSVERNGYTF
once,TRBV27,TRBD1,TRBJ1-2,TGTGCCAGCAGTTTAAGGGACAGAGATGGCTACACCTTC,CASSLRDRDGYTF
-,TRBV30,TRBD2,TRBJ2-1,TGTGCCTGGAGTGCCCTAGCGGGAGTTCTAAATGAGCAGTTCTTC,CAWSALAGVLNEQFF
-,TRBV5-8,TRBD2,TRBJ2-7,TGTGCCAGCAGCCCTTCTAGGACTAGCGGGGGGCACTACGAGCAGTACTTC,CASSPSRTSGGHYEQYF
-,TRBV10-3,TRBD2,TRBJ2-7,TGTGCCATCAGCCTAGGACTAGCGGGGGGCTCAAGCTCCTACGAGCAGTACTTC,CAISLGLAGGSSSYEQYF
-,TRBV5-6,-,TRBJ2-1,TGTGCCAGCAGCTTGAAGGGAAGGGCGGTAGGGCAGTTCTTC,CASSLKGRAVGQFF
-,TRBV5-5,-,TRBJ2-4,TGTGCCAGCAGCTTGGGGAAAAACATTCAGTACTTC,CASSLGKNIQYF
-,TRBV5-1,TRBD1,TRBJ1-5,TGCGCCAGCAGCTTGGGGACAGGGGGACAGCCCCAGCATTTT,CASSLGTGGQPQHF
-,TRBV5-1,-,TRBJ1-2,TGCGCCAGCAGCTTGGAACCAGACAACTATGGCTACACCTTC,CASSLEPDNYGYTF
-,TRBV18,TRBD2,TRBJ2-2,TGTGCCAGCTCACCGCGAGCGGGAGCCAACACCGGGGAGCTGTTTTTT,CASSPRAGANTGELFF
-,TRBV25-1,TRBD1,TRBJ2-2,TGTGCCAGCAGTGTCGCCGGGACAGGGTCCACCGGGGAGCTGTTTTTT,CASSVAGTGSTGELFF
-,TRBV28,TRBD1,TRBJ1-2,TGTGCCAGCAGTTTGGGTGGACAGGGCCCATATGGCTACACCTTC,CASSLGGQGPYGYTF
once,TRBV15,-,TRBJ2-2,TGTGCCACCAGCAGAGAAAATGGATTGGGCACCGGGGAGCTGTTTTTT,CATSRENGLGTGELFF
-,TRBV27,-,TRBJ1-2,TGTGCCAGCAGTTTACGGGGGGAGAGTGGCTACACCTTC,CASSLRGESGYTF
-,TRBV11-2,-,TRBJ1-6,TGTGCCAGCAGCTTAGATTGGGCGGGCGCGTATAATTCACCCCTCCACTTT,CASSLDWAGAYNSPLHF
-,TRBV7-2,-,TRBJ2-1,TGTGCCAGCAGCCGGGACTCCGGACTCTACAATGAGCAGTTCTTC,CASSRDSGLYNEQFF
-,TRBV7-3,TRBD1,TRBJ1-1,TGTGCCAGCAGCACCGGGACAGGGGGCACTGAAGCTTTCTTT,CASSTGTGGTEAFF
-,TRBV7-2,TRBD1,TRBJ1-2,TGTGCCAGCAGCTTAGCCGGGACAGGGGTTTATAGTGCCTACACCTTC,CASSLAGTGVYSAYTF
-,TRBV18,-,TRBJ1-4,TGTGCCAGCTCATCCACGGGAGGGAATGAAAAACTGTTTTTT,CASSSTGGNEKLFF
-,TRBV5-1,TRBD2,TRBJ2-5,TGCGCCAGCAGCGAACTAGCGGGAAAGGAGACCCAGTACTTC,CASSELAGKETQYF
-,TRBV2,-,TRBJ2-5,TGTGCCAGCAGTGAGGGGGCAATCCAAGAGACCCAGTACTTC,CASSEGAIQETQYF
-,TRBV10-2,-,TRBJ2-7,TGCGCCAGCAGCGTTTTGGGACCCCTAACCTACGAGCAGTACTTC,CASSVLGPLTYEQYF
-,TRBV30,TRBD2,TRBJ2-7,TGTGCCTGGAGTGGACTAGCGGGCGAGCAGTACTTC,CAWSGLAGEQYF
-,TRBV6-5,-,TRBJ1-5,TGTGCCAGCAGTTCAGGGGTACGGCCCCAGCATTTT,CASSSGVRPQHF
-,TRBV7-9,-,TRBJ1-4,TGTGCCAGCAGCTACAAAACAGGGACAACTAATGAAAAACTGTTTTTT,CASSYKTGTTNEKLFF
-,TRBV10-2,TRBD2,TRBJ2-1,TGCGCCAGCAAGAGGGAGCGGGAAAAGGATGAGCAGTTCTTC,CASKREREKDEQFF
-,TRBV6-4,TRBD1,TRBJ2-2,TGTGCCAGCAGGCCCGGACAGGGGGTTGGCACCGGGGAGCTGTTTTTT,CASRPGQGVGTGELFF
-,TRBV11-3,-,TRBJ2-3,TGTGCCAGCAGCCCCGGAAGAGGGAAAGATACGCAGTATTTT,CASSPGRGKDTQYF
-,TRBV18,-,TRBJ2-5,TGTGCCAGCTCACCACTGGCAGGGACCCAAGAGACCCAGTACTTC,CASSPLAGTQETQYF
-,TRBV6-1,-,TRBJ1-5,TGTGCCAGCAGTATGGAGGGAGATCAGCCCCAGCATTTT,CASSMEGDQPQHF
-,TRBV19,TRBD1,TRBJ1-5,TGTGCCAGTACCTACAGGACAGGTAGAGAACCCCAGCATTTT,CASTYRTGREPQHF